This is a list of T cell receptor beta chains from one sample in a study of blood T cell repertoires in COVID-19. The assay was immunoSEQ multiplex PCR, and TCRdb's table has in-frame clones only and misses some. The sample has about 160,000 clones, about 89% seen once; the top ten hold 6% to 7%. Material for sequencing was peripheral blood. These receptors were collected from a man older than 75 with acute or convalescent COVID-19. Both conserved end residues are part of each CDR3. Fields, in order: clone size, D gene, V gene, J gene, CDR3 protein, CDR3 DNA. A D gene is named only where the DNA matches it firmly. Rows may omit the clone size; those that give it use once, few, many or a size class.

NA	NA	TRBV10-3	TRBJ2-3	CAISSGARDTDTQYF	TGTGCCATCAGTTCAGGGGCCCGGGACACAGATACGCAGTATTTT
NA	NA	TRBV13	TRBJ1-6	CASSLGQGLPNSPLHF	TGTGCCAGCAGCTTAGGGCAGGGGCTACCTAATTCACCCCTCCACTTT
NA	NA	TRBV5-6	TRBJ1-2	CASSLTDYYGYTF	TGTGCCAGCAGCTTGACGGACTACTATGGCTACACCTTC
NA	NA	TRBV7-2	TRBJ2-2	CASQPGEVTGELFF	TGTGCCAGCCAACCCGGAGAGGTCACCGGGGAGCTGTTTTTT
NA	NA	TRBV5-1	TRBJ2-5	CASSLVGGSETQYF	TGCGCCAGCAGCTTGGTCGGGGGTAGCGAGACCCAGTACTTC
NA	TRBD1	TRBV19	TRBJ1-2	CASIRRDRDYGYTF	TGTGCCAGTATTCGACGGGACAGGGACTATGGCTACACCTTC
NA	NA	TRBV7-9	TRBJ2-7	CASSLAGSMGEQYF	TGTGCCAGCAGCTTAGCCGGGTCTATGGGCGAGCAGTACTTC
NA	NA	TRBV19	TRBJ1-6	CASRGGSYNSPLHF	TGTGCCAGTAGAGGGGGATCCTATAATTCACCCCTCCACTTT
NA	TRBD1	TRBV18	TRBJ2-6	CASSTRTGINPGTNVLTF	TGTGCCAGCTCCACCAGGACAGGGATCAATCCGGGGACCAACGTCCTGACTTTC
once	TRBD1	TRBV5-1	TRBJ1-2	CASSLWTGNYGYTF	TGCGCCAGCAGCTTGTGGACAGGGAACTATGGCTACACCTTC
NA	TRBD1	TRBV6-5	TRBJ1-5	CASSYGTGVNQPQHF	TGTGCCAGCAGTTACGGGACAGGGGTCAATCAGCCCCAGCATTTT
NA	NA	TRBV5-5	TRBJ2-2	CASSLSGTRIRTGELFF	TGTGCCAGCAGCTTGTCGGGGACACGAATAAGGACCGGGGAGCTGTTTTTT
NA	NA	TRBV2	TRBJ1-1	CASKRVGDTEAFF	TGTGCCAGCAAGAGGGTCGGGGACACTGAAGCTTTCTTT
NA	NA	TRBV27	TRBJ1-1	CASSLFTANTEAFF	TGTGCCAGCAGTTTATTTACAGCAAACACTGAAGCTTTCTTT
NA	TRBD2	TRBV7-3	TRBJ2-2	CASSLVGLAAGELFF	TGTGCCAGCAGCTTGGTTGGACTAGCGGCCGGGGAGCTGTTTTTT
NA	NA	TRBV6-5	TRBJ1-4	CAGRRGFNEKLFF	TGTGCCGGACGGCGGGGTTTCAATGAAAAACTGTTTTTT
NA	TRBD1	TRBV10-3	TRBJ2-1	CAISGQGRVNEQFF	TGTGCCATCAGTGGACAGGGGAGAGTCAATGAGCAGTTCTTC
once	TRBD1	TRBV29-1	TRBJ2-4	CSVRTGYTIQYF	TGCAGCGTTAGGACAGGGTATACCATTCAGTACTTC
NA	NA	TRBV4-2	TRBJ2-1	CASSQRTGSYNEQFF	TGTGCCAGCAGCCAACGTACAGGGTCCTACAATGAGCAGTTCTTC
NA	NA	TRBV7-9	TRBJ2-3	CASSLMRRSTDTQYF	TGTGCCAGCAGCTTAATGAGGAGAAGCACAGATACGCAGTATTTT
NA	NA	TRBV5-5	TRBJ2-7	CASSGGLAPTYEQYF	TGTGCCAGCAGCGGGGGTCTAGCGCCCACCTACGAGCAGTACTTC
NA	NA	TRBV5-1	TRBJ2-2	CASRVQPITGELFF	TGCGCCAGCAGAGTACAGCCGATCACCGGGGAGCTGTTTTTT
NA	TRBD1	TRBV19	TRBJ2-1	CASSRDRGPNEQFF	TGTGCCAGTAGCCGGGACAGGGGACCAAATGAGCAGTTCTTC
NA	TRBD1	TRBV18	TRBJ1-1	CASSPRGQGAANTEAFF	TGTGCCAGCTCACCAAGGGGACAGGGGGCCGCGAACACTGAAGCTTTCTTT
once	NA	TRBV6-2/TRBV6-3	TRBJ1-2	CASSYLGRGYGYTF	TGTGCCAGCAGTTACCTCGGGAGGGGCTATGGCTACACCTTC
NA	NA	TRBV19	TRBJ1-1	CASIKQGLDTEAFF	TGTGCCAGTATCAAACAGGGATTGGACACTGAAGCTTTCTTT
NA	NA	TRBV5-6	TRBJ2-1	CASSPLSAHDEQFF	TGTGCCAGCAGCCCCCTAAGCGCCCATGATGAGCAGTTCTTC
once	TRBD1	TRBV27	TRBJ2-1	CASSSDRGYHNEQFF	TGTGCCAGCAGCAGTGACAGGGGGTACCACAATGAGCAGTTCTTC
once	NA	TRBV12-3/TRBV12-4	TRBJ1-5	CASSDTVNQPQHF	TGTGCCAGCAGTGACACGGTCAATCAGCCCCAGCATTTT
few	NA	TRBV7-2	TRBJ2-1	CASSPNSGAYNEQFF	TGTGCCAGCAGCCCGAATTCAGGGGCCTACAATGAGCAGTTCTTC
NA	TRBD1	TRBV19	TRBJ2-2	CASKPQTGGTNTGELFF	TGTGCCAGTAAACCCCAGACAGGGGGGACGAACACCGGGGAGCTGTTTTTT
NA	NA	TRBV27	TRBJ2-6	CASSLREANVLTF	TGTGCCAGCAGTCTCCGCGAAGCCAACGTCCTGACTTTC
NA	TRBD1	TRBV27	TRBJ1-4	CASSITGTGAEKLFF	TGTGCCAGCAGTATAACCGGGACAGGGGCTGAAAAACTGTTTTTT
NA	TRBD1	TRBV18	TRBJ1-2	CASSPDGQGAVYGYTF	TGTGCCAGCTCACCGGACGGACAGGGGGCGGTCTATGGCTACACCTTC
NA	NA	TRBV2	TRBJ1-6	CASRIGGSYNSPLHF	TGTGCCAGCAGGATCGGGGGCTCCTATAATTCACCCCTCCACTTT
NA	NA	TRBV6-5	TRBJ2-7	CASSSPGPFYEQYF	TGTGCCAGCAGTTCGCCAGGGCCGTTTTACGAGCAGTACTTC
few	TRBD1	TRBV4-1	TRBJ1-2	CASSQVAGQGRGYTF	TGCGCCAGCAGCCAAGTCGCCGGACAGGGTAGGGGCTACACCTTC
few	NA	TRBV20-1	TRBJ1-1	CSASIQNTEAFF	TGCAGTGCTAGTATACAAAACACTGAAGCTTTCTTT
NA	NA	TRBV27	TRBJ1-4	CASSFRRTGEKLFF	TGTGCCAGCAGTTTTAGGCGGACGGGAGAAAAACTGTTTTTT
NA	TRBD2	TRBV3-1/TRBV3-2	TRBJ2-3	CASSISSGGLDTQYF	TGTGCCAGCAGCATCAGTAGCGGGGGATTAGATACGCAGTATTTT